These 12 T cell receptor beta chains share one sample of origin, sequenced in a study of T cells in Graves' hyperthyroidism and ophthalmopathy. RNA transcripts gave rise to amplified TCR beta CDR3 regions. Using the HTBI primer set, a first-round RT-PCR was run on the TCR CDR3. MiXCR, run by TCRdb on the multiplex PCR reads, gives a single entry per CDR3 protein. Of roughly 800,000 distinct CDR3 sequences in the sample, about 38% were seen once. Sequenced sample: blood. These receptors came from a man in his late teens or twenties with Graves' hyperthyroidism.

V gene TRBV7-8 combines with J gene TRBJ2-5; possible D gene TRBD1, 5 bases. The CDR3 covers 15 residues. The germline CDR1 and CDR2 sequences are SGHVS and FQNEAQ. The V and J ends lost 2 bases and 2 bases respectively, with 12 bases between them. Here the CDR3 DNA reads TGTGCCAGCAGCTTAACGCCAGGGCGGCAAGAGACCCAGTACTTC. Protein: CASSLTPGRQETQYF.

This clonotype has a count of ten or more. CDR3 amino acids: CSAASPQGQHF. The CDR3 region has the DNA TGCAGCGCCGCGTCTCCACAGGGCCAGCATTTT. This rearrangement joins TRBV29-1 to TRBJ1-5; the D gene is possibly TRBD1 (6 bases). Germline V gene lookup returns CDR1 SQVTM and CDR2 ANQGSEA. The V end lost 7 bases, the J end lost 12 bases, and 16 bases lay between the germline ends. The CDR3 has 11 residues.

The chain recombines TRBV7-6 with TRBJ1-2, with TRBD1 as a possible D gene (5 bases). The germline V gene encodes CDR1 SGHVS and CDR2 FNYEAQ. This CDR3 region has 12 residues. Trimming left V 1 base short and J 8 bases short, with 8 bases between. The CDR3 loop reads CASSLEAGGYTF. CDR3 DNA: TGTGCCAGCAGCTTAGAGGCAGGGGGCTACACCTTC.

This clonotype has a handful of counts. The chain employs TRBV11-2 and TRBJ1-6, with D perhaps TRBD1 (6 bases). V was trimmed by 5 bases and J by 14 bases, leaving 10 bases between them. CDR1 SGHAT and CDR2 FQNNGV come from the germline V gene. This CDR3 comprises 11 residues. CDR3 sequence reads: CASSANRALHF. The CDR3, as DNA: TGTGCCAGCAGCGCCAACAGGGCCCTCCACTTT.

This clonotype appeared many times. The rearrangement uses TRBV29-1 and TRBJ1-5; no definite D call. The CDR3 has 13 residues. Germline V gives CDR1 SQVTM, CDR2 ANQGSEA. The germline V and J ends were trimmed by 2 bases and 5 bases, with 10 bases remaining between them. The CDR3 protein is CSVEFSQDQPQHF. CDR3 nucleotide sequence: TGCAGCGTTGAATTCTCCCAGGATCAGCCCCAGCATTTT.

Only a few counts were recorded for this clonotype. The genes are TRBV11-1 and TRBJ2-2, with unresolved D. Germline values: CDR1 SGHAT, CDR2 FQDESV (reference sequence). Trimming shortened V by 2 bases and J by 0 bases, and 7 bases separated the two germline ends. The CDR3 contains 15 residues. Here the CDR3 DNA reads TGTGCCAGCAGCTTACTAGATCCGAACACCGGGGAGCTGTTTTTT. Its translation: CASSLLDPNTGELFF. The entire variable domain, with the rest obtained from reference TRBV11-1 and TRBJ2-2, is as follows: EAEVAQSPRYKITEKSQAVAFWCDPISGHATLYWYRQILGQGPELLVQFQDESVVDDSQLPKDRFSAERLKGVDSTLKIQPAELGDSAMYLCASSLLDPNTGELFFGEGSRLTVL.

This clonotype was observed many times. V is TRBV7-9 and J is TRBJ2-2; D gene ambiguous. CDR3 length: 11 residues. CDR1 and CDR2 (germline): SEHNR, FQNEAQ (reference sequence). V dropped 6 bases and J dropped 4 bases, with 3 bases sitting between them. This chain's CDR3 is CASRGTGELFF. The CDR3 coding sequence is TGTGCCAGCAGGGGCACCGGGGAGCTGTTTTTT.

The CDR3 bases are TGTGCCAGCAGCTTGCGACAGGGGAGCGCGCCCCTCCACTTT. It specifies CASSLRQGSAPLHF. The chain links TRBV7-2 to TRBJ1-6; TRBD1 matches at 8 bases. This CDR3 comprises 14 residues. Germline loops: CDR1 SGHTA, CDR2 FQGNSA. V lost 3 bases to trimming and J lost 13 bases; unmatched junction nucleotides: 8.

This clonotype has ten or more counts. The chain joins TRBV20-1 to TRBJ1-4; a possible D gene is TRBD1 (6 bases). V lost 5 bases and J 7 bases, leaving 11 bases between the germline ends. Germline V lookup: CDR1 DFQATT, CDR2 SNEGSKA (reference sequence). This CDR3 spans 12 amino acids. The CDR3 bases are TGCAGTGCTGGGAGGACAGCTGAAAAACTGTTTTTT. Translated, it gives CSAGRTAEKLFF.

This chain links TRBV20-1 with TRBJ2-7, with D unresolved. Per the germline V gene, CDR1 is DFQATT and CDR2 is SNEGSKA (reference sequence). V lost 7 bases and J lost 3, with 13 bases in between. There are 12 residues in the CDR3. CDR3: CSGGRLNYEQYF. As DNA, the CDR3 is TGCAGTGGCGGACGGTTAAACTACGAGCAGTACTTC.

This chain connects TRBV14 to TRBJ2-7; D remains unclear. The CDR3 is 13 residues long. Trimming stripped 4 bases from V and 3 bases from J, with 10 bases between. Looked up from germline, CDR1 is SGHDN and CDR2 is FVKESK. The DNA of the CDR3 is TGTGCCAGCAGCCCCCCGAGCCGCTACGAGCAGTACTTC. Translation: CASSPPSRYEQYF.

CDR3 DNA sequence: TGTGCCAGCAGCCAAACCAATGAGCAGTTCTTC. This translates into CASSQTNEQFF. This chain uses TRBV7-6 with TRBJ2-7; D is uncertain. With the DNA end fitting TRBJ2-1 better, the J assignment may be wrong. Germline CDR1 SGHVS, CDR2 FNYEAQ. This CDR3 has 11 amino acids.